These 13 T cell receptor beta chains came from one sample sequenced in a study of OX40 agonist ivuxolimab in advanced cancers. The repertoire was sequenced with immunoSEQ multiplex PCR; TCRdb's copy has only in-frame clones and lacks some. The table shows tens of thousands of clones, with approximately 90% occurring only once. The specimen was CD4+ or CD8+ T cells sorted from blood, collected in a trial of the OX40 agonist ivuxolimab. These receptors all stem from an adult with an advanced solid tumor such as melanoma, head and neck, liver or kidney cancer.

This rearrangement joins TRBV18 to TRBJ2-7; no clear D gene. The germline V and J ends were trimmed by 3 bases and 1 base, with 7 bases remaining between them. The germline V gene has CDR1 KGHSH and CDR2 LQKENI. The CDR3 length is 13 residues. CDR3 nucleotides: TGTGCCAGCTCACCGGTCAAATCCTACGAGCAGTACTTC. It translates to CASSPVKSYEQYF.

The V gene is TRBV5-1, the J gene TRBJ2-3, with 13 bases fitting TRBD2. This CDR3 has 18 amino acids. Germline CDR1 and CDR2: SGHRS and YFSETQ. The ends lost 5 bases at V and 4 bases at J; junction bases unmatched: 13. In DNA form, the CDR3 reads TGCGCCAGCAGAGCCGGGACTAGCGGGACCCATATTTCAGATACGCAGTATTTT. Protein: CASRAGTSGTHISDTQYF.

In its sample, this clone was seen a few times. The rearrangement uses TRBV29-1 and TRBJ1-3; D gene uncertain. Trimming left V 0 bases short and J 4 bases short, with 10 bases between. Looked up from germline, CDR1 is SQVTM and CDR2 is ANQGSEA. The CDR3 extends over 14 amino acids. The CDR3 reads CSVEEPLKGNTIYF. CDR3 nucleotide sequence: TGCAGCGTTGAAGAGCCCCTTAAAGGAAACACCATATATTTT.

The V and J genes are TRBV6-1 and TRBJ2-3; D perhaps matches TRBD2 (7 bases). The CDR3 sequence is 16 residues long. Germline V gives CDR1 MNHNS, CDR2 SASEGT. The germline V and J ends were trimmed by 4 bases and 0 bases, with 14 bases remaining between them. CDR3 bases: TGTGCCAGCAGTGGTTGGGGGGGGCCGAGCACAGATACGCAGTATTTT. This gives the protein CASSGWGGPSTDTQYF.

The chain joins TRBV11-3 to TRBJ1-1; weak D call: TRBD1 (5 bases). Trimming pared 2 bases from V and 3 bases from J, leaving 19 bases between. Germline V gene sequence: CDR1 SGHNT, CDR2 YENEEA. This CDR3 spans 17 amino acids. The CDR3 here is CASSLRGVGDADTEAFF. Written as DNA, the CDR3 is TGTGCCAGCAGCTTACGGGGGGTAGGGGACGCGGACACTGAAGCTTTCTTT.

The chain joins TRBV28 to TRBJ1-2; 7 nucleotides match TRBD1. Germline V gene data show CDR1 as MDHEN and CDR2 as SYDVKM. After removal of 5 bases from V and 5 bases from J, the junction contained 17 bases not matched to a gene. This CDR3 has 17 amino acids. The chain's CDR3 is CASSLPTTTGIGYGYTF. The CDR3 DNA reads TGTGCCAGCAGTCTACCGACCACGACAGGGATCGGTTATGGCTACACCTTC.

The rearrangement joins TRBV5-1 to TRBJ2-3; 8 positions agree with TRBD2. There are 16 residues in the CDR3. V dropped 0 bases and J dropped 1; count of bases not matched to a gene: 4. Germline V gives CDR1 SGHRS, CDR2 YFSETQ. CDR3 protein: CASSLVAGRGTDTQYF. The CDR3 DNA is TGCGCCAGCAGCTTGGTAGCGGGGAGGGGCACAGATACGCAGTATTTT.

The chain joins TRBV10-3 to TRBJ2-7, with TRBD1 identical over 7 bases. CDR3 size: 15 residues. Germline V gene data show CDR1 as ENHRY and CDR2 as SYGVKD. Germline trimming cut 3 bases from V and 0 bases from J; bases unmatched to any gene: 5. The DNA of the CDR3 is TGTGCCATCAGTGATGAGGGGGCCAGCTCCTACGAGCAGTACTTC. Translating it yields CAISDEGASSYEQYF.

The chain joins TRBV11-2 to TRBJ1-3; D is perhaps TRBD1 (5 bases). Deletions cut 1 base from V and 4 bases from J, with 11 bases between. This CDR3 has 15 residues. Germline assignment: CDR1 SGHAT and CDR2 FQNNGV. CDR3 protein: CASSLAFPGGNTIYF. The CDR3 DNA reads TGTGCCAGCAGCTTAGCCTTCCCAGGGGGAAACACCATATATTTT.

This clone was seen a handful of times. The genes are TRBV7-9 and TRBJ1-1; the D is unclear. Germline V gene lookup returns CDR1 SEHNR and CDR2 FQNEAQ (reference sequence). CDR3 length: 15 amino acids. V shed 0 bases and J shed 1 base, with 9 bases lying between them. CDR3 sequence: CASSLARVQNTEAFF. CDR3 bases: TGTGCCAGCAGCTTAGCGAGAGTCCAGAACACTGAAGCTTTCTTT.

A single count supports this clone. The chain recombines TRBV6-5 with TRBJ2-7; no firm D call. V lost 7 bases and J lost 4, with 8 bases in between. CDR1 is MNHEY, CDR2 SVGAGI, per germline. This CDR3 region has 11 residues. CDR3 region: CASTLLYEQYF. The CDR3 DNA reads TGTGCCAGCACCTTATTGTACGAGCAGTACTTC.

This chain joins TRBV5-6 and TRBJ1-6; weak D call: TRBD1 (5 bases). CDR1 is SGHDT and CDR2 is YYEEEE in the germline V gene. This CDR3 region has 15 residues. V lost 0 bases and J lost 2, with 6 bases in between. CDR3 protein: CASSLGQTYNSPLHF. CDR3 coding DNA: TGTGCCAGCAGCTTGGGACAGACCTATAATTCACCCCTCCACTTT. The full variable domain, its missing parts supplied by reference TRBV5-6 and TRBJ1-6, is DAGVTQSPTHLIKTRGQQVTLRCSPKSGHDTVSWYQQALGQGPQFIFQYYEEEERQRGNFPDRFSGHQFPNYSSELNVNALLLGDSALYLCASSLGQTYNSPLHFGNGTRLTVT.

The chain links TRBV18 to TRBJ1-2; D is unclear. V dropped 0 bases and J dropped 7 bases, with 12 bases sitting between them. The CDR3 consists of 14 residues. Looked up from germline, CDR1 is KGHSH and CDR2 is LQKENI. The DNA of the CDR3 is TGTGCCAGCTCACCACCGGACGCGGCTAGTGGCTACACCTTC. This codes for CASSPPDAASGYTF.